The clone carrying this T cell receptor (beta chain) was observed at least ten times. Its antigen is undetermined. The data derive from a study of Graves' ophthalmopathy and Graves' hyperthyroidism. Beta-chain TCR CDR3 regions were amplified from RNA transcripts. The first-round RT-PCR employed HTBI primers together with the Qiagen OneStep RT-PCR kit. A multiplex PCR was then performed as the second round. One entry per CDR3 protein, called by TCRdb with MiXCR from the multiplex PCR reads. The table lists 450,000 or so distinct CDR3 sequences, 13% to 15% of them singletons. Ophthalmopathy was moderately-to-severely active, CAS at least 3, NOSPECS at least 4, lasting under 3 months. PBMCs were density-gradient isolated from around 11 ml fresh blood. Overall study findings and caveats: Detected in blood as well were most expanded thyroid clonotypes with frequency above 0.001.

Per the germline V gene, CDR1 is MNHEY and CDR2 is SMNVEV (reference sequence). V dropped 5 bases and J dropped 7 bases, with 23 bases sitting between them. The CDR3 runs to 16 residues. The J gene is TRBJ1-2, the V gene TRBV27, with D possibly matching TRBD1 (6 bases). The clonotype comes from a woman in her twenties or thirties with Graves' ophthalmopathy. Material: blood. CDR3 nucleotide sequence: TGTGCCAGCAGTAGGAGTGGGGGGCCAGCCTTAGGTGGCTACACCTTC. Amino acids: CASSRSGGPALGGYTF.